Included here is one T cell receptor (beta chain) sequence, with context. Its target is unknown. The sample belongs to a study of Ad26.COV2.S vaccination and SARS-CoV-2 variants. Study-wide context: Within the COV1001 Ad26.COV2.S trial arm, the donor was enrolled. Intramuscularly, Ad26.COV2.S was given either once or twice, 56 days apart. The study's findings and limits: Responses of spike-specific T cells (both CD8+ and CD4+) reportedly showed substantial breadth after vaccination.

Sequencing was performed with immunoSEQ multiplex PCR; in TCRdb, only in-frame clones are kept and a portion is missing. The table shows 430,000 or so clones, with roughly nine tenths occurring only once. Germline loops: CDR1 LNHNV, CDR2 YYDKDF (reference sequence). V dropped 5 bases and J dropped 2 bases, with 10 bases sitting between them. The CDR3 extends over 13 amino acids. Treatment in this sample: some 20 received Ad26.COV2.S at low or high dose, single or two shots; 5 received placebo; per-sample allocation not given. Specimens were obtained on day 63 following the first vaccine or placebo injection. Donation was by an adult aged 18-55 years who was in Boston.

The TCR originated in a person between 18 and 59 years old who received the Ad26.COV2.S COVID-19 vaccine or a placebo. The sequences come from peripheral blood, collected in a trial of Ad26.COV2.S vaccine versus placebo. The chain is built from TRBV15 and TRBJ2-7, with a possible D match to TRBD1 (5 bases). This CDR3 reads CATSQGSAYEQYV. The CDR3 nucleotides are TGTGCCACCAGCCAGGGCAGTGCCTACGAGCAGTACGTC.